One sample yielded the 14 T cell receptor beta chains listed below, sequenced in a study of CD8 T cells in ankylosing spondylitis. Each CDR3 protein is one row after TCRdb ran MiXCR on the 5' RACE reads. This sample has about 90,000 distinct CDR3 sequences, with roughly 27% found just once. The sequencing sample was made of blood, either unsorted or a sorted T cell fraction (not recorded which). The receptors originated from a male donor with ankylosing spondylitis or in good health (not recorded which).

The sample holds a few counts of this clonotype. The CDR3 region has the DNA TGTGCCACCAGTGATTCTACAGGGGAGGGGTACAATGAGCAGTTCTTC. Translated, it gives CATSDSTGEGYNEQFF. The chain couples TRBV24-1 to TRBJ2-1; D tentatively fits TRBD1 or TRBD2 (7 bases each). The CDR3 sequence is 16 residues long. Trimming cost V 2 bases and J 4 bases, with 14 bases left between them. Germline CDR1 reads KGHDR; CDR2 reads SFDVKD.

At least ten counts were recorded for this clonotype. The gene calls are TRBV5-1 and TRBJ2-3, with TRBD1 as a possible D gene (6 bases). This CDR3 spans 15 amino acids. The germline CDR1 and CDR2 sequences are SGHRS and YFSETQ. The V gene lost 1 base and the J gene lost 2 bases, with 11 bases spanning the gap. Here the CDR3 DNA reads TGCGCCAGCAGCTTGCGACAGGAGGCCACAGATACGCAGTATTTT. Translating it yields CASSLRQEATDTQYF.

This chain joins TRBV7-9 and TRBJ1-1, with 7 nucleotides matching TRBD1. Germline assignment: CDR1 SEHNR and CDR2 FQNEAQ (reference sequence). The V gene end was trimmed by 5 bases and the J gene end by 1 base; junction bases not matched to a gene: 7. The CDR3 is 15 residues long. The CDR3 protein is CASSPFGTANTEAFF. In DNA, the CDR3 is TGTGCCAGCAGCCCTTTTGGGACAGCGAACACTGAAGCTTTCTTT.

The CDR3 protein is CASSLGDGPYNEQFF. The CDR3 DNA follows: TGCGCCAGCAGCCTCGGGGACGGCCCCTACAATGAGCAGTTCTTC. This rearrangement joins TRBV5-1 to TRBJ2-1; TRBD1 or TRBD2 may be the D gene (5 bases each). V lost 4 bases and J lost 2, with 13 bases in between. Looked up from germline, CDR1 is SGHRS and CDR2 is YFSETQ. The CDR3 loop spans 15 amino acids.

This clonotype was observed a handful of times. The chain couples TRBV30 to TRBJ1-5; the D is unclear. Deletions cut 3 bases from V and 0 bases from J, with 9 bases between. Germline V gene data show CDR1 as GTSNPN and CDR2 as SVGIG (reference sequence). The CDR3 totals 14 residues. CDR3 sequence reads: CAWSPDASNQPQHF. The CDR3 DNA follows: TGTGCCTGGAGCCCAGACGCTAGCAATCAGCCCCAGCATTTT.

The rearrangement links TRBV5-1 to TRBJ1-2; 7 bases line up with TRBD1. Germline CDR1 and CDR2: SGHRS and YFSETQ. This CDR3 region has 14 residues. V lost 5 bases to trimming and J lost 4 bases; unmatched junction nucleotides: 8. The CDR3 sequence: CASRKEQGTYGYTF. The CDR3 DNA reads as TGCGCCAGCAGAAAAGAACAGGGGACCTATGGCTACACCTTC.

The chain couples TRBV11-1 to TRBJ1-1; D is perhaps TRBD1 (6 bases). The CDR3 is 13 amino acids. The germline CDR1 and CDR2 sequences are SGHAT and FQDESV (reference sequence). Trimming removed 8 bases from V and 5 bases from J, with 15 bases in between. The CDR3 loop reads CASDFPGATEAFF. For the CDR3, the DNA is TGTGCCAGCGATTTTCCGGGGGCAACTGAAGCTTTCTTT.

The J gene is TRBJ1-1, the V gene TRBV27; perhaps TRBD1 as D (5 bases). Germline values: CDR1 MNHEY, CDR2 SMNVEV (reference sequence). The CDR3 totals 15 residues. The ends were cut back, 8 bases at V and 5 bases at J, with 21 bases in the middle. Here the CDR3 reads CASGSVLGRGTEAFF. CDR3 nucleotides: TGTGCCAGCGGCTCAGTTCTGGGGCGGGGTACTGAAGCTTTCTTT.

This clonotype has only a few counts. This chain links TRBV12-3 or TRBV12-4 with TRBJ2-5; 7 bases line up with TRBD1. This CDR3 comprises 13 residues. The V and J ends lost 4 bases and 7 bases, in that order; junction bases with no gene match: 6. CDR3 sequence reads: CASSWGQSGTQYF. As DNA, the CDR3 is TGTGCCAGCAGTTGGGGACAGTCAGGGACCCAGTACTTC.

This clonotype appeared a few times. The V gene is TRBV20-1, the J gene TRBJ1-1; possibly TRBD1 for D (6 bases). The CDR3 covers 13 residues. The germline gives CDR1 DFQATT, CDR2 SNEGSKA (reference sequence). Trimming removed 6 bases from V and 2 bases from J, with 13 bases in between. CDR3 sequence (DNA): TGCAGTGCCCCCGACAGGACAAACACTGAAGCTTTCTTT. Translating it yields CSAPDRTNTEAFF.

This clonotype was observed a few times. The CDR3 protein is CSAGGRAGTEAFF. The CDR3 DNA is TGCAGTGCTGGGGGGAGGGCTGGTACTGAAGCTTTCTTT. This chain links TRBV20-1 with TRBJ1-1, with D perhaps matching TRBD1 (5 bases). Trimming pared 5 bases from V and 5 bases from J, leaving 15 bases between. The CDR3 sequence is 13 residues long. Germline V gene lookup returns CDR1 DFQATT and CDR2 SNEGSKA (reference sequence).

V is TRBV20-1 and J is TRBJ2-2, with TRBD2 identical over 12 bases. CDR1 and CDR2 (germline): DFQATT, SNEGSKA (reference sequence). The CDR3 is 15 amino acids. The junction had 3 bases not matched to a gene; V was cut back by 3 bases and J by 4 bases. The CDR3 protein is CSARPSGRGTGELFF. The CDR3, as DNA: TGCAGTGCTAGGCCTAGCGGGAGGGGCACCGGGGAGCTGTTTTTT.

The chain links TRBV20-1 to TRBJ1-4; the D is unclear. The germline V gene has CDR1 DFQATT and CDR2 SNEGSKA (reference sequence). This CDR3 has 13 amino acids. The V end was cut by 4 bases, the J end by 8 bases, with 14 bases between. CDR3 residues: CSAKDSGKEKLFF. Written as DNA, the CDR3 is TGCAGTGCTAAGGATTCAGGCAAAGAAAAACTGTTTTTT.

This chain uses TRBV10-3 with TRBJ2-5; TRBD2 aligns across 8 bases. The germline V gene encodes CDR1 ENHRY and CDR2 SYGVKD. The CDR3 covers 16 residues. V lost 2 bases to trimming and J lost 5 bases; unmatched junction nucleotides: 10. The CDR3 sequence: CAISELRTSYSETQYF. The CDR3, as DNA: TGTGCCATCAGTGAGCTGAGGACTAGCTATTCCGAGACCCAGTACTTC.